This T cell receptor beta chain was recovered during a study of early stage breast cancer tumors listed by TCRdb under 2017. Study-wide context: Of the 15 to 20 invasive breast tumors, approximately 11 were found to be estrogen receptor-positive, progesterone receptor-positive and HER2-negative. Of the approximately twelve ER+/PR+/HER2- tumors, eight were classified as invasive ductal carcinomas and four as invasive lobular carcinomas. On average, each sample got about 10-fold read coverage. A total of around 3 million templates, representing under 1.1 million unique clonotypes, were detected across all samples.

To note about this clone: No cognate antigen has been identified for it. No much larger clone is present one base from it, and per-base qualities are unavailable.

Dicing about 18-50 mg of tumor tissue typically produced more than 2.5 ug of DNA. The study profiled bulk TCR beta-chain repertoires in matched peripheral blood, tumor and adjacent normal breast tissue taken from about 15 patients with early-stage breast cancer. Once resection was done, tumor tissue identified by eye was cut out and put into prechilled RNAlater. Tumor tissue (roughly 17-50 mg) was diced and then homogenized with a TissueLyser II in RLTplus buffer containing beta-mercaptoethanol and antifoaming agent. Genomic DNA was extracted with the Qiagen AllPrep DNA/RNA Mini kit. Two independent genomic DNA replicates were amplified for each sample, with 0.5 ug used for blood and approximately 1.5 ug for tumor or normal breast. TCRB sequencing of genomic DNA was carried out with the ImmunoSeq Intro kit according to the manufacturer's instructions. The multiplex PCR ran for 30 to 35 cycles using proprietary primers and spike-in control sequences for absolute quantification. Single-end 150-bp reads were used to sequence an 87-bp fragment spanning the CDR3 plus the flanking V and J genes. Seven samples, each with two replicates, were multiplexed per lane of an Illumina MiSeq using version 3.0 chemistry. From the authors' description of their analysis: Raw data were processed with the vendor's proprietary pipeline, and both replicates were merged into a single result per sample. Clonotypes were defined as productive rearrangements sharing the V-gene family, CDR3 amino acid sequence and J-gene segment. Clonality was computed as 1 minus the normalized Shannon entropy (Pielou evenness) of TCRB abundances. T cell density was estimated by dividing total templates by the number of input cells inferred from the DNA input amount. Total repertoire diversity and clonality were estimated with Recon using default parameters. Clonotypes with over 0.1% abundance in tumor and at least 32-fold higher abundance in tumor than in normal breast were defined as tumor-enriched. As stored in TCRdb, this immuneACCESS dataset retains in-frame rearrangements with V and J assigned. A fraction of the clones does not appear; measured against another copy, unresolved V genes explain less than half of the discrepancy, and the remainder lacks a known reason. V, J and clone size derive from that table, while D and trimming were established from the DNA sequence. In this sample the table shows 9,000 to 13,000 clones, approximately 72% of which occur a single time. 11% to 15% of the sample comes from the top ten.

Study-wide conclusions, independent of this receptor: Enriched TCRB sequences shared across patients were mostly commonly generated sequences, unlikely to play an important role in the tumor microenvironment. Approximately 2.3-fold higher T cell density and higher clonality were observed in tumors than in adjacent normal breast tissue. Chain pairing and functional markers such as CD4, CD8 and FOXP3 were missed by bulk genomic DNA sequencing of unsorted cells. Because the cohort was small, a breakdown by tumor subtype could not be done. Repertoires from blood and normal breast were more alike than repertoires from blood and tumor, and in about 85% of the 16 patients, comparing each tissue with blood separated tumor from normal.

V has 1 base trimmed and J has 1 base trimmed; junction bases matching no gene number 5. For CDR1 and CDR2, the germline V gene lists LGHNA and YSLEER. Taken from cysteine to phenylalanine, the CDR3 has 16 residues. The kept DNA is CDR3 alone, 48 bases in frame from the first base. Rearrangement joined TRBV4-3 to TRBJ2-7, and 9 bases in between align with TRBD1. The clonotype comes from a person aged 70 to 85 with breast cancer. Sequencing was done on a sample of breast tumor tissue. The bases are TGCGCCAGCAGCCAAGGACCCGACAGGGGGTCCTACGAGCAGTACTTC. Translated, this gives CASSQGPDRGSYEQYF.